Below are 13 T cell receptor beta chains sequenced from a single sample in a study of blood T cell repertoires in COVID-19 (dated by TCRdb to 2019 to 2021). Library prep was done by the immunoSEQ multiplex PCR assay. In its TCRdb copy, this immuneACCESS table keeps in-frame sequences only and misses some clones. Where compared with another copy, unresolved V genes explain less than half of these, and the others have no known cause. For this sample the table gives some 170,000 clones, of which around 80% were detected only once. The biggest ten clones account for approximately 14% of the sample. The sample consisted of PBMCs or T cells enriched from blood (not recorded which). These receptor sequences come from a man aged 45 to 65 who had recovered from COVID-19.

V and J are TRBV21-1 and TRBJ1-4; the table names TRBD1, a call not compared with the DNA. TRBV21-1 has pseudogene status. The CDR3 spans 13 residues. The CDR3 protein is CASSRDTPEELFF. The CDR3 DNA reads as TGTGCCAGCAGCCGGGACACACCCGAGGAACTGTTTTTT.

This rearrangement joins TRBV28 to TRBJ1-6; 7 positions match TRBD1. CDR3 length: 15 residues. Trimming removed 5 bases from V and 4 bases from J; junction bases left unmatched: 5. Germline CDR1 reads MDHEN; CDR2 reads SYDVKM. The CDR3 loop is CASSGSGQYNSPLHF. CDR3 nucleotide sequence: TGTGCCAGCAGTGGCTCGGGACAGTATAATTCACCCCTCCACTTT.

This clone was seen only once. This chain joins TRBV11-2 and TRBJ1-3; the match to TRBD1 covers 7 bases. Germline V lookup: CDR1 SGHAT, CDR2 FQNNGV. Germline trimming cut 0 bases from V and 4 bases from J; bases unmatched to any gene: 6. The CDR3 totals 16 residues. The chain's CDR3 is CASSLEEGGTGNTIYF. In DNA, the CDR3 is TGTGCCAGCAGCTTAGAGGAAGGGGGCACAGGAAACACCATATATTTT.

The chain combines TRBV15 with TRBJ1-2; 8 bases are shared with TRBD1. The CDR3 covers 18 residues. The V gene end was trimmed by 1 base and the J gene end by 8 bases; junction bases not matched to a gene: 18. The germline V gene has CDR1 LNHNV and CDR2 YYDKDF (reference sequence). Written as DNA, the CDR3 is TGTGCCACCAGCAGAGTATATGTGGCAGGGGGCGTTTCTGGCGGCTACACCTTC. As protein: CATSRVYVAGGVSGGYTF.

The chain combines TRBV14 with TRBJ1-2, with a tentative D call TRBD1 (6 bases). CDR1 and CDR2 from the germline V gene are SGHDN and FVKESK. The CDR3 consists of 16 residues. Trimming left V 1 base short and J 8 bases short, with 20 bases between. The CDR3 sequence is CASSQVGTSDRRGYTF. CDR3 in DNA: TGTGCCAGCAGCCAAGTAGGGACATCCGATAGAAGGGGCTACACCTTC.

The chain couples TRBV14 to TRBJ2-1; the match to TRBD2 covers 8 bases. V trimming: 2 bases; J trimming: 7 bases; junction bases outside the gene matches: 10. Looked up from germline, CDR1 is SGHDN and CDR2 is FVKESK. The CDR3 loop spans 16 amino acids. In nucleotides, the CDR3 is TGTGCCAGCAGCCAAAGGGCACTAGCGGTAAAAAATGAGCAGTTCTTC. It specifies CASSQRALAVKNEQFF.

Here the CDR3 DNA reads TGTGCCACCAGTACAGGGGGCACTGAAGCTTTCTTT. Protein sequence: CATSTGGTEAFF. This rearrangement joins TRBV24-1 to TRBJ1-1; TRBD1 aligns across 8 bases. This CDR3 has 12 residues. V gave up 6 bases and J gave up 4 bases; unmatched junction bases: 0. In germline, CDR1 is KGHDR, CDR2 SFDVKD.

The rearrangement joins TRBV7-9 to TRBJ2-7; D gene unclear. Germline V gene data show CDR1 as SEHNR and CDR2 as FQNEAQ (reference sequence). V lost 1 base and J 0 bases, leaving 7 bases between the germline ends. The CDR3 extends over 14 amino acids. The CDR3 DNA sequence: TGTGCCAGCAGCTTAGACACCAGCTCCTACGAGCAGTACTTC. Its protein product is CASSLDTSSYEQYF.

The J gene is TRBJ2-1, the V gene TRBV6-5; 7 nucleotides align to TRBD1. This CDR3 comprises 14 residues. The ends lost 5 bases at V and 9 bases at J; junction bases unmatched: 10. Per the germline V gene, CDR1 is MNHEY and CDR2 is SVGAGI. The CDR3 loop is CASSITTGLGEQFF. CDR3 sequence (DNA): TGTGCCAGCAGTATAACGACAGGGTTAGGTGAGCAGTTCTTC.

In this sample, this clone turned up a few times. V gene TRBV3-1 (or the pseudogene TRBV3-2) combines with J gene TRBJ1-1; TRBD1 agrees at 7 bases. The CDR3 runs 15 residues. With V trimmed by 2 bases and J by 4 bases, 7 bases remained unmatched. Germline loops: CDR1 LGHDT, CDR2 YNNKEL (reference sequence). CDR3 in amino acids: CASSQQSGGSTEAFF. The CDR3 bases are TGTGCCAGCAGCCAACAGTCAGGGGGGAGCACTGAAGCTTTCTTT.

Of note for this clone: The same CDR3 also results from other DNA sequences found in this sample. V and J are TRBV5-1 and TRBJ2-7, with D possibly being TRBD1 (6 bases). Germline CDR1 SGHRS, CDR2 YFSETQ. The CDR3 totals 14 residues. V lost 0 bases and J 4 bases, leaving 11 bases between the germline ends. CDR3 nucleotide sequence: TGCGCCAGCAGCTTGGCACAGGGTTCGTACGAGCAGTACTTC. Its protein is CASSLAQGSYEQYF.

The gene calls are TRBV4-1 and TRBJ2-1, with TRBD2 identical over 11 bases. The CDR3 is 18 amino acids. Germline CDR1 reads MGHRA; CDR2 reads YSYEKL. After removal of 0 bases from V and 1 base from J, the junction contained 5 bases not matched to a gene. The CDR3 nucleotides are TGCGCCAGCAGCCAAGAGGGTAGCGGGGGGGCATCCTACAATGAGCAGTTCTTC. Its protein is CASSQEGSGGASYNEQFF.

V is TRBV6-5 and J is TRBJ1-6, with TRBD1 as a possible D gene (6 bases). V lost 5 bases to trimming and J lost 6 bases, with 14 bases between them. The germline gives CDR1 MNHEY, CDR2 SVGAGI. This CDR3 spans 15 amino acids. As DNA, the CDR3 is TGTGCCAGCAGTCAAAACAGGGCGAGTAATTCACCCCTCCACTTT. Protein sequence: CASSQNRASNSPLHF.